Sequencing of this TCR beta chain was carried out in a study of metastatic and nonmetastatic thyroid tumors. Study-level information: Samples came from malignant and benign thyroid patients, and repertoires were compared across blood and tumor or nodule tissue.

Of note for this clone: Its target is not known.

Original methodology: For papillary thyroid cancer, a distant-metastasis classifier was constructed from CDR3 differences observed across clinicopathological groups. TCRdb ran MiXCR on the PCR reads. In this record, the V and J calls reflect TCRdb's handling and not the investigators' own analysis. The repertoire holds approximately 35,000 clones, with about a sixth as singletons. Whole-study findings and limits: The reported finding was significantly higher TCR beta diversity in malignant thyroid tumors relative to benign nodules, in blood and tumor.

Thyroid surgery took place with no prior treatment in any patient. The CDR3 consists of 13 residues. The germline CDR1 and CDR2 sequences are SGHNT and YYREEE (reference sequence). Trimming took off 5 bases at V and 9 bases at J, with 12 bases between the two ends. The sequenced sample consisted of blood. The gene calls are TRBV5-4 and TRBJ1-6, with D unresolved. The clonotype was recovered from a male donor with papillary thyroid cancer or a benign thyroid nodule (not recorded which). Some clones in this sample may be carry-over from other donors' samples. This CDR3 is CASRDTSGSPLHF. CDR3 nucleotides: TGTGCCAGCAGGGATACGAGTGGTTCACCCCTCCACTTT.